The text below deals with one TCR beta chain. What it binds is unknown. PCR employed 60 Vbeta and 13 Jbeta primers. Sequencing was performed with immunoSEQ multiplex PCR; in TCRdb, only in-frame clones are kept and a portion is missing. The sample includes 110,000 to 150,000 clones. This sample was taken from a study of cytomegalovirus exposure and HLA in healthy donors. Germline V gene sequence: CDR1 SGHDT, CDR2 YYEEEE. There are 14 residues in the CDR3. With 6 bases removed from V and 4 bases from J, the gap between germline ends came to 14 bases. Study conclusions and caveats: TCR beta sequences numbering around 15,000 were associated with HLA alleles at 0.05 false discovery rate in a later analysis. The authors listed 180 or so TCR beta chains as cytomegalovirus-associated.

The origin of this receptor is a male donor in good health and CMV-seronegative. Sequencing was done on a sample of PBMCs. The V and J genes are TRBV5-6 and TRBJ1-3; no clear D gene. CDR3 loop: CASTLQGRGNTIYF. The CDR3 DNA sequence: TGTGCCAGCACCCTCCAAGGGAGGGGAAACACCATATATTTT.